Listed here are 14 T cell receptor beta chains from one sample, sequenced in a study of cytomegalovirus exposure and HLA in healthy donors. Profiled with immunoSEQ multiplex PCR; TCRdb holds only in-frame clones, not every one. The sample consists of about 280,000 clones, 86% of them appearing once. Sequencing was carried out using PBMCs. The receptor set was obtained from a woman aged 18-29 years in good health and CMV-seronegative.

This clone appeared a single time. The chain recombines TRBV7-3 with TRBJ1-2; TRBD1 matches at 9 bases. The CDR3 has 18 amino acids. With V trimmed by 2 bases and J by 7 bases, 17 bases remained unmatched. The germline V gene has CDR1 SGHTA and CDR2 FQGTGA. The CDR3 region is CASSLGVMGQGPGGGYTF. CDR3 nucleotides: TGTGCCAGCAGCTTAGGGGTTATGGGACAGGGCCCAGGCGGTGGCTACACCTTC.

The chain recombines TRBV5-1 with TRBJ2-7, with 7 bases matching TRBD2. There are 15 residues in the CDR3. Germline CDR1 SGHRS, CDR2 YFSETQ. The junction had 9 bases not matched to a gene; V was cut back by 0 bases and J by 6 bases. The CDR3 DNA reads TGCGCCAGCAGCTTGGCCGGCGGGAGTGACTCCGAGCAGTACTTC. Its translation: CASSLAGGSDSEQYF.

This chain joins TRBV18 and TRBJ2-3; 11 bases align to TRBD1. The ends lost 0 bases at V and 4 bases at J; junction bases unmatched: 0. From germline, CDR1 is KGHSH and CDR2 LQKENI. This CDR3 region has 15 residues. CDR3 protein: CASSPPGQGADTQYF. CDR3 coding DNA: TGTGCCAGCTCACCACCGGGACAGGGGGCAGATACGCAGTATTTT.

This clone was seen more than once but under ten times. CDR3 sequence reads: CASSYGTGSEAFF. For the CDR3, the DNA is TGCGCCAGCAGCTACGGAACCGGGTCTGAAGCTTTCTTT. The V call is TRBV5-1, the J call TRBJ1-1; no clear D. CDR3 length: 13 residues. Germline CDR1 SGHRS, CDR2 YFSETQ. V lost 3 bases and J 6 bases, leaving 12 bases between the germline ends.

V gene TRBV30 combines with J gene TRBJ2-3; tentative D call: TRBD1 (6 bases). Germline lookup yields CDR1 GTSNPN and CDR2 SVGIG (reference sequence). V was shortened by 5 bases and J by 0 bases, with 15 bases between the two germline ends. There are 15 residues in the CDR3. CDR3 in DNA: TGTGCCTGGGTCCACGGACAGACTAGCACAGATACGCAGTATTTT. As protein: CAWVHGQTSTDTQYF. The variable domain in full, completed from reference TRBV30 and TRBJ2-3, reads SQTIHQWPATLVQPVGSPLSLECTVEGTSNPNLYWYRQAAGRGLQLLFYSVGIGQISSEVPQNLSASRPQDRQFILSSKKLLLSDSGFYLCAWVHGQTSTDTQYFGPGTRLTVL.

The V gene is TRBV7-9, the J gene TRBJ1-2; 12 bases line up with TRBD1. Germline V gives CDR1 SEHNR, CDR2 FQNEAQ (reference sequence). Unmatched junction bases numbered 9, after V lost 6 bases and J lost 1 base. The CDR3 sequence is 17 residues long. The CDR3 sequence is CASRPGTGGGYNYGYTF. The DNA for the CDR3 is TGTGCCAGCAGGCCCGGGACAGGGGGCGGGTATAACTATGGCTACACCTTC.

V and J are TRBV6-5 and TRBJ1-2; TRBD1 is a possible D gene (6 bases). Looked up from germline, CDR1 is MNHEY and CDR2 is SVGAGI. This CDR3 spans 13 amino acids. Trimming left V 5 bases short and J 7 bases short, with 14 bases between. The CDR3 DNA is TGTGCCAGCAGTAATAACAGGGTAGCTGGCTACACCTTC. Translating gives CASSNNRVAGYTF.

The chain recombines TRBV9 with TRBJ2-1, with 9 nucleotides matching TRBD2. V shed 0 bases and J 6 bases; nucleotides not matched to a gene: 10. This CDR3 has 17 residues. The germline V gene has CDR1 SGDLS and CDR2 YYNGEE. CDR3 DNA: TGTGCCAGCAGCGTAGTGGGTAGCGGGGGACCTACCAATGAGCAGTTCTTC. Translation: CASSVVGSGGPTNEQFF.

The CDR3 loop reads CASSPGLARETQYF. The CDR3 region has the DNA TGCGCCAGCAGCCCTGGACTAGCTCGGGAGACCCAGTACTTC. The chain joins TRBV5-1 to TRBJ2-5, with TRBD2 identical over 8 bases. The CDR3 runs to 14 residues. CDR1 is SGHRS and CDR2 is YFSETQ in the germline V gene. V trimming: 4 bases; J trimming: 5 bases; junction bases outside the gene matches: 7. Looking up the rest from reference TRBV5-1 and TRBJ2-5 gives the full variable domain: KAGVTQTPRYLIKTRGQQVTLSCSPISGHRSVSWYQQTPGQGLQFLFEYFSETQRNKGNFPGRFSGRQFSNSRSEMNVSTLELGDSALYLCASSPGLARETQYFGPGTRLLVL.

The genes are TRBV5-6 and TRBJ2-1; 10 bases fit TRBD1. This CDR3 spans 15 amino acids. With V trimmed by 3 bases and J by 3 bases, 3 bases remained unmatched. The germline CDR1 and CDR2 sequences are SGHDT and YYEEEE. The CDR3 DNA follows: TGTGCCAGCAGCTCCGGACAGGGGGACTACAATGAGCAGTTCTTC. This gives the protein CASSSGQGDYNEQFF.

The CDR3 DNA reads as TGTGCCAGCAACGGACAGGGGTGGAATTCACCCCTCCACTTT. Its protein is CASNGQGWNSPLHF. This sequence joins TRBV5-6 and TRBJ1-6; 9 nucleotides match TRBD1. J gave up 7 bases and V 6 bases, and 5 bases lay outside the gene matches. CDR1 and CDR2 from the germline V gene are SGHDT and YYEEEE. The CDR3 sequence is 14 residues long.

This sequence joins TRBV6-5 and TRBJ2-2; no clear D. Trimming took 2 bases from V and 5 from J, leaving 12 bases between them. Germline-derived CDR1 and CDR2 are MNHEY and SVGAGI. This CDR3 region has 15 residues. The chain's CDR3 is CASSYSSGLTGELFF. The CDR3 region has the DNA TGTGCCAGCAGTTACAGTTCAGGTCTTACCGGGGAGCTGTTTTTT.

The chain joins TRBV7-9 to TRBJ1-2; tentatively, D is TRBD1 (5 bases). This CDR3 contains 14 residues. Trimming pared 2 bases from V and 4 bases from J, leaving 11 bases between. Per the germline V gene, CDR1 is SEHNR and CDR2 is FQNEAQ (reference sequence). CDR3 protein: CASSLQGVLYGYTF. In DNA form, the CDR3 reads TGTGCCAGCAGCTTACAGGGTGTCCTCTATGGCTACACCTTC.

The chain carries TRBV29-1 and TRBJ2-7, with TRBD1 matching over 8 bases. V lost 4 bases, J lost 8 bases, and 7 bases stayed unmatched. Germline V lookup: CDR1 SQVTM, CDR2 ANQGSEA. The CDR3 spans 12 residues. For the CDR3, the DNA is TGCAGCGTTGTGGTTCAGGGGGCGAAGCAGTACTTC. Its protein is CSVVVQGAKQYF.